This T cell receptor (beta chain) emerged from a study of blood T cell repertoires in COVID-19. Looking at the study overall: Collection of acute and convalescent COVID-19 samples took place in the United States, Italy and Spain.

Method: immunoSEQ multiplex PCR; TCRdb's copy keeps in-frame clones and lacks some. Of about 340,000 clones listed, 86% are singletons. V was pared by 1 base and J by 6 bases, with 10 bases between. Germline-derived CDR1 and CDR2 are SGHVS and FQNEAQ. The CDR3 has 14 amino acids. Grouping used clinical history reported by participants in a survey and questionnaire. The rearrangement links TRBV7-8 to TRBJ1-5; D not certain. The receptor was isolated from a woman in her thirties or forties with acute COVID-19. The sequenced material came from PBMCs or T cells enriched from blood (not recorded which). The CDR3: CASSLEGGGQPQHF. For the CDR3, the DNA is TGTGCCAGCAGCTTAGAGGGAGGAGGTCAGCCCCAGCATTTT.